These 28 T cell receptor beta chains originate from one sample sequenced in a study of identical twins. A single record per CDR3 protein comes from TCRdb applying MiXCR to the 5' RACE reads. The table has approximately 600,000 distinct CDR3 sequences, roughly 7.2% seen once; the top ten hold around 1.6%. The same data also went into a second study, on yellow fever vaccine responses in identical twins.

The specimen was PBMCs. The source is a young woman in good health.

This clonotype was found many times. This rearrangement joins TRBV12-3 or TRBV12-4 to TRBJ1-1; TRBD1 matches 7 bases. V shed 6 bases, J shed 1 base, and the junction held 5 bases outside the gene matches. The CDR3 has 14 residues. The CDR3 here is CASSPQGTNTEAFF. The CDR3, as DNA: TGTGCCAGCAGCCCACAGGGGACGAACACTGAAGCTTTCTTT.

The chain couples TRBV7-9 to TRBJ2-3, with D maybe TRBD2 (5 bases). V dropped 2 bases and J dropped 4 bases, with 10 bases sitting between them. The CDR3 totals 14 residues. The germline gives CDR1 SEHNR, CDR2 FQNEAQ (reference sequence). CDR3 DNA sequence: TGTGCCAGCAGCTTACCTACTAGTCCAGATACGCAGTATTTT. It specifies CASSLPTSPDTQYF.

The chain joins TRBV12-3 or TRBV12-4 to TRBJ2-1; D remains unclear. Trimming took off 3 bases at V and 6 bases at J, with 15 bases between the two ends. There are 15 residues in the CDR3. CDR3 sequence (DNA): TGTGCCAGCAGTTTGTCTCCTAAACCCTTCAATGAGCAGTTCTTC. Protein sequence: CASSLSPKPFNEQFF.

The V call is TRBV6-2 or TRBV6-3, the J call TRBJ2-2, with TRBD2 matching over 8 bases. Trimming took 6 bases from V and 0 from J; bases not matched to a gene: 6. This CDR3 contains 16 residues. CDR1 is MNHEY and CDR2 is SVGEGT in the germline V gene. The CDR3 DNA reads as TGTGCCAGCAGCTTTACTAGCGGCGCGAACACCGGGGAGCTGTTTTTT. This translates into CASSFTSGANTGELFF.

The CDR3 coding sequence is TGTGCCAGCAGCGCCCGGGCGTACAATGAGCAGTTCTTC. This gives the protein CASSARAYNEQFF. The V gene is TRBV9, the J gene TRBJ2-1; D gene uncertain. Trimming pared 3 bases from V and 4 bases from J, leaving 8 bases between. Germline loops: CDR1 SGDLS, CDR2 YYNGEE. The CDR3 length is 13 residues. Based on the CDR3 plus reference TRBV9 and TRBJ2-1, the full variable domain is DSGVTQTPKHLITATGQRVTLRCSPRSGDLSVYWYQQSLDQGLQFLIQYYNGEERAKGNILERFSAQQFPDLHSELNLSSLELGDSALYFCASSARAYNEQFFGPGTRLTVL.

This clonotype was picked up many times. In DNA form, the CDR3 reads TGTGCCAGCAGCTTAACAGGAAACACCATATATTTT. This encodes CASSLTGNTIYF. The V gene is TRBV11-2, the J gene TRBJ1-3; D is ambiguous. The V gene's germline CDR1 is SGHAT and CDR2 FQNNGV. The ends were cut back, 2 bases at V and 4 bases at J, with 3 bases in the middle. There are 12 residues in the CDR3.

This clonotype was detected ten times or more. This chain joins TRBV12-3 or TRBV12-4 and TRBJ2-2; D is unresolved. V lost 10 bases and J lost 0, with 12 bases in between. The CDR3 totals 14 residues. The CDR3 DNA sequence: TGTGCCACCAACGACCCCGCGAACACCGGGGAGCTGTTTTTT. Translation: CATNDPANTGELFF.

This clonotype was seen ten or more times. The chain is built from TRBV3-1 and TRBJ2-1; D remains ambiguous. The V gene lost 1 base and the J gene lost 7 bases, with 14 bases spanning the gap. This CDR3 region has 15 residues. Germline loops: CDR1 LGHDT, CDR2 YNNKEL (reference sequence). CDR3 region: CASSQGTPSQNEQFF. CDR3 in DNA: TGTGCCAGCAGCCAAGGAACCCCCTCGCAAAATGAGCAGTTCTTC.

The table lists this clonotype with a few counts. The chain joins TRBV10-3 to TRBJ2-2; D gene unclear. Trimming cost V 2 bases and J 3 bases, with 13 bases left between them. This CDR3 spans 16 amino acids. The germline V gene has CDR1 ENHRY and CDR2 SYGVKD. The chain's CDR3 is CAISESPPRYTGELFF. Here the CDR3 DNA reads TGTGCCATCAGTGAGAGCCCACCCCGGTACACCGGGGAGCTGTTTTTT.

This clonotype has at least ten counts. The rearrangement joins TRBV10-2 to TRBJ2-7; 9 nucleotides align to TRBD2. Germline lookup yields CDR1 WSHSY and CDR2 SAAADI. The CDR3 spans 15 residues. The J segment lost 6 bases and the V segment lost 3 bases, leaving 9 bases of the junction unmatched. CDR3 nucleotide sequence: TGCGCCAGCAGTGAAGGCGGGAGGGCCCGGGGCGAGCAGTACTTC. The encoded protein is CASSEGGRARGEQYF.

This clonotype was seen a handful of times. J is TRBJ2-2 and V is TRBV20-1; 13 nucleotides line up with TRBD2. After removal of 6 bases from V and 1 base from J, the junction contained 8 bases not matched to a gene. The CDR3 sequence is 17 residues long. CDR1 DFQATT and CDR2 SNEGSKA come from the germline V gene (reference sequence). CDR3: CSAPRTSGSLNTGELFF. CDR3 sequence (DNA): TGCAGTGCCCCCCGGACTAGCGGGAGTTTGAACACCGGGGAGCTGTTTTTT.

This clonotype was detected a few times. The chain has TRBV27 and TRBJ2-7, with D perhaps TRBD1 (6 bases). Germline V gives CDR1 MNHEY, CDR2 SMNVEV (reference sequence). The CDR3 sequence is 12 residues long. CDR3 nucleotides: TGTGTCTCTCGGGACAATTCCTACGAGCAGTACGTC. Amino acid sequence: CVSRDNSYEQYV.

This clonotype came up many times. The chain links TRBV12-3 or TRBV12-4 to TRBJ2-7; D not resolved. The CDR3 runs to 12 residues. Trimming shortened V by 1 base and J by 9 bases, and 10 bases separated the two germline ends. CDR3 DNA: TGTGCCAGCAGTTTAGAAGTTTCGTCGCAGTACTTC. This sequence encodes CASSLEVSSQYF.

This clonotype was detected a few times. The V gene is TRBV12-3 or TRBV12-4, the J gene TRBJ1-1; no definite D call. Trimming left V 4 bases short and J 11 bases short, with 11 bases between. The CDR3 spans 11 residues. CDR3 DNA sequence: TGTGCCAGCAGTTCCAGGACTAGGGCTTTCTTT. It encodes CASSSRTRAFF.

The J gene is TRBJ2-1, the V gene TRBV6-6; D call uncertain. Trimming removed 7 bases at V and 3 bases at J, with 10 bases between. Germline V lookup: CDR1 MNHNY, CDR2 SVGAGI (reference sequence). The CDR3 is 13 amino acids. In nucleotides, the CDR3 is TGTGCCAGCACTGAGACCTTCTACAATGAGCAGTTCTTC. This gives the protein CASTETFYNEQFF.

This clonotype was detected ten times or more. Here the CDR3 DNA reads TGTGCCAGCAGTTACTCGTTAGGGGTTGGCACTGAAGCTTTCTTT. It encodes CASSYSLGVGTEAFF. The V gene is TRBV6-5, the J gene TRBJ1-1; perhaps TRBD1 as D (5 bases). V was pared by 0 bases and J by 4 bases, with 12 bases between. Germline CDR1 and CDR2: MNHEY and SVGAGI. This CDR3 is built from 15 residues.

This clonotype has a handful of counts. This chain links TRBV28 with TRBJ2-7; D call uncertain. Per the germline V gene, CDR1 is MDHEN and CDR2 is SYDVKM. The CDR3 sequence is 14 residues long. V lost 6 bases to trimming and J lost 2 bases, with 14 bases between them. The CDR3 coding sequence is TGTGCCAGCAGGGCAGGACCCCCAACCTACGAGCAGTACTTC. This codes for CASRAGPPTYEQYF.

The genes are TRBV2 and TRBJ1-5; 9 nucleotides line up with TRBD1. Unmatched junction bases numbered 5, after V lost 5 bases and J lost 3 bases. The CDR3 is made up of 15 amino acids. Germline CDR1 SNHLY, CDR2 FYNNEI. CDR3 DNA sequence: TGTGCCAGCAGTAAGGACAGGGGTGACAATCAGCCCCAGCATTTT. This codes for CASSKDRGDNQPQHF.

This clonotype was recorded many times. This chain links TRBV5-5 with TRBJ2-1; D remains unclear. V lost 0 bases and J 7 bases, leaving 17 bases between the germline ends. CDR3 size: 16 residues. From germline, CDR1 is SGHKS and CDR2 YYEKEE (reference sequence). Here the CDR3 DNA reads TGTGCCAGCAGCTTGGCCGCCCAAGCGTCTAGGAATGAGCAGTTCTTC. This sequence encodes CASSLAAQASRNEQFF.

V and J are TRBV12-3 or TRBV12-4 and TRBJ2-2, with D perhaps TRBD2 (5 bases). The V gene lost 10 bases and the J gene lost 7 bases, with 19 bases spanning the gap. The CDR3 totals 14 residues. CDR3 sequence (DNA): TGTGCCATACCTACGAATCGGGGTATCGGGGAGCTGTTTTTT. It encodes CAIPTNRGIGELFF.

This chain joins TRBV20-1 and TRBJ1-1; a possible D gene is TRBD1 (5 bases). The CDR3 sequence is 13 residues long. Trimming shortened V by 6 bases and J by 1 base, and 12 bases separated the two germline ends. Germline CDR1 is DFQATT and CDR2 is SNEGSKA (reference sequence). CDR3 sequence reads: CSARDGQNTEAFF. CDR3 bases: TGCAGTGCAAGGGACGGCCAGAACACTGAAGCTTTCTTT.

This clonotype was detected many times. The rearrangement joins TRBV28 to TRBJ2-1; possible D gene TRBD1, 5 bases. V dropped 5 bases and J dropped 5 bases, with 22 bases sitting between them. Germline loops: CDR1 MDHEN, CDR2 SYDVKM. The CDR3 loop spans 17 amino acids. The CDR3 protein is CASSRAYLDKNDNEQFF. The CDR3, as DNA: TGTGCCAGCAGTCGTGCCTACCTGGACAAGAACGACAATGAGCAGTTCTTC.

This clonotype has at least ten counts. This chain connects TRBV3-1 to TRBJ1-5; no reliable D call. This CDR3 is 14 amino acids long. In germline, CDR1 is LGHDT, CDR2 YNNKEL (reference sequence). The V and J ends lost 0 bases and 2 bases respectively, with 5 bases between them. In nucleotides, the CDR3 is TGTGCCAGCAGCCAAGAGATGGGCAATCAGCCCCAGCATTTT. Protein: CASSQEMGNQPQHF. Full variable domain (remainder filled in from reference TRBV3-1 and TRBJ1-5): DTAVSQTPKYLVTQMGNDKSIKCEQNLGHDTMYWYKQDSKKFLKIMFSYNNKELIINETVPNRFSPKSPDKAHLNLHINSLELGDSAVYFCASSQEMGNQPQHFGDGTRLSIL.

The chain recombines TRBV5-1 with TRBJ2-1; TRBD2 matches 7 bases. The V segment lost 0 bases and the J segment 7 bases; nucleotides outside the gene matches: 7. This CDR3 region has 15 residues. From germline, CDR1 is SGHRS and CDR2 YFSETQ. The CDR3 sequence: CASSLVPAGINEQFF. The CDR3, as DNA: TGCGCCAGCAGCTTGGTACCAGCGGGGATTAATGAGCAGTTCTTC. Supplemented by reference TRBV5-1 and TRBJ2-1, the full variable domain reads KAGVTQTPRYLIKTRGQQVTLSCSPISGHRSVSWYQQTPGQGLQFLFEYFSETQRNKGNFPGRFSGRQFSNSRSEMNVSTLELGDSALYLCASSLVPAGINEQFFGPGTRLTVL.

This clonotype was found many times. The chain has TRBV2 and TRBJ1-1; possibly TRBD1 for D (5 bases). Germline-derived CDR1 and CDR2 are SNHLY and FYNNEI. V lost 6 bases to trimming and J lost 0 bases, with 8 bases between them. This CDR3 contains 13 residues. In nucleotides, the CDR3 is TGTGCCAGCAGGAAGGGGATGAACACTGAAGCTTTCTTT. Translating it yields CASRKGMNTEAFF. Complete variable domain (other parts from reference TRBV2 and TRBJ1-1): EPEVTQTPSHQVTQMGQEVILRCVPISNHLYFYWYRQILGQKVEFLVSFYNNEISEKSEIFDDQFSVERPDGSNFTLKIRSTKLEDSAMYFCASRKGMNTEAFFGQGTRLTVV.

The CDR3: CASSLGTSGRARVSTFDEQFF. CDR3 bases: TGCGCCAGCAGCTTGGGAACTAGCGGGAGGGCCCGAGTGTCTACATTCGATGAGCAGTTCTTC. The gene calls are TRBV5-1 and TRBJ2-1; 13 bases line up with TRBD2. V gave up 0 bases and J gave up 8 bases; unmatched junction bases: 20. Germline assignment: CDR1 SGHRS and CDR2 YFSETQ. The CDR3 consists of 21 residues.

This clonotype came up many times. This chain uses TRBV10-3 with TRBJ1-1; possible D gene TRBD1, 5 bases. V dropped 10 bases and J dropped 0 bases, with 21 bases sitting between them. The CDR3 spans 16 residues. Germline-derived CDR1 and CDR2 are ENHRY and SYGVKD. CDR3 bases: TGTGCCAGCATAAGGGACCCCTCCATACTGAACACTGAAGCTTTCTTT. It codes for CASIRDPSILNTEAFF.

This clonotype was counted between two and nine times. The CDR3 DNA sequence: TGTGCCAGCAGCGCCGTGTACGATCAGCCCCAGCATTTT. Translation gives CASSAVYDQPQHF. The chain couples TRBV3-1 to TRBJ1-5; no clear D gene. The V gene lost 5 bases and the J gene lost 5 bases, with 10 bases spanning the gap. The length of the CDR3 is 13 residues. The germline CDR1 and CDR2 sequences are LGHDT and YNNKEL (reference sequence).